This T cell receptor beta chain is drawn from a study of somatic mutations in cytotoxic T cells in rheumatoid arthritis. General observations from the study: Relative to age-matched healthy controls, rheumatoid arthritis patients did not differ significantly in CD8+ T-cell clonality.

Clones were sequenced by immunoSEQ multiplex PCR, and TCRdb holds only the in-frame ones, with some missing. This table holds about 18,000 clones, about 70% found once. Remarks on this clone: What it recognizes is unknown.

CDR1 is SGHDT and CDR2 is YYEEEE in the germline V gene. V lost 3 bases and J 2 bases, leaving 6 bases between the germline ends. The CDR3 has 13 amino acids. Positive magnetic bead selection, which isolated the CD4+ and CD8+ cells, was followed by a flow cytometry check of purity. The sequencing input was CD8+ T cells sorted from blood. The V gene is TRBV5-6, the J gene TRBJ2-1, with D unresolved. The TCR was taken from a woman in her sixties in good health. The CDR3 loop is CASSWTAYNEQFF. CDR3 in DNA: TGTGCCAGCAGCTGGACGGCCTACAATGAGCAGTTCTTC.